These 3 T cell receptor beta chains were all obtained from the same sample, sequenced in a study of Ad26.COV2.S vaccination and SARS-CoV-2 variants. The treatment was: 15 to 20 received Ad26.COV2.S at low or high dose, single or two shots; 5 received placebo; per-sample allocation not given. Sampling took place 63 days after the first vaccine or placebo injection. Sequencing was performed with immunoSEQ multiplex PCR; in TCRdb, only in-frame clones are kept and a portion is missing. The sample consists of more than 400,000 clones, about 90% of them appearing once. Sequencing was performed on peripheral blood, taken in a trial of Ad26.COV2.S vaccine versus placebo. Receptors were obtained from a person aged 18-60 years who received the Ad26.COV2.S COVID-19 vaccine or a placebo.

The table lists this clone with a count of one. V and J are TRBV7-2 and TRBJ2-3; tentative D call: TRBD2 (6 bases). Germline V gives CDR1 SGHTA, CDR2 FQGNSA. The germline V and J ends were trimmed by 0 bases and 12 bases, with 19 bases remaining between them. The CDR3 spans 15 residues. CDR3 loop: CASSLAYRERSDQYF. CDR3 sequence (DNA): TGTGCCAGCAGCTTAGCGTATCGGGAGAGATCGGACCAGTATTTT. The full variable domain, in which reference TRBV7-2 and TRBJ2-3 provide the parts outside the CDR3, is GAGVSQSPSNKVTEKGKDVELRCDPISGHTALYWYRQSLGQGLEFLIYFQGNSAPDKSGLPSDRFSAERTGGSVSTLTIQRTQQEDSAVYLCASSLAYRERSDQYFGPGTRLTVL.

The gene calls are TRBV3-1 (or the pseudogene TRBV3-2) and TRBJ2-1; D is ambiguous. V lost 0 bases to trimming and J lost 9 bases, with 9 bases between them. The CDR3 length is 13 residues. CDR1 and CDR2 from the germline V gene are LGHDT and YNNKEL (reference sequence). CDR3 bases: TGTGCCAGCAGCCAAGAGGGTTACGGTGAGCAGTTCTTC. This translates into CASSQEGYGEQFF.

The J gene is TRBJ2-1, the V gene TRBV28, with D uncertain. V was clipped by 5 bases and J by 6 bases, with 5 bases between them. This CDR3 is built from 11 residues. Germline values: CDR1 MDHEN, CDR2 SYDVKM. The CDR3 protein is CASSHSNEQFF. CDR3 DNA: TGTGCCAGCAGTCACAGCAATGAGCAGTTCTTC. The full variable domain, completed using reference TRBV28 and TRBJ2-1, is DVKVTQSSRYLVKRTGEKVFLECVQDMDHENMFWYRQDPGLGLRLIYFSYDVKMKEKGDIPEGYSVSREKKERFSLILESASTNQTSMYLCASSHSNEQFFGPGTRLTVL.